This T cell receptor (beta chain) was sequenced for a study of T cell responses to AZD1222 COVID-19 vaccine. Study-level points and caveats: Nearly half of unique spike-specific TCRs reportedly avoided B.1.351 and B.1.1.7 mutated regions. Mostly white British, mostly female donors; authors suggested clonal diversity may be underestimated. Distributed over spike, vaccine-associated CD4 TCRs predominated at 160-218 and 743-854.

Libraries were prepared by immunoSEQ multiplex PCR; TCRdb keeps only in-frame clonotypes and omits some of them. Of just under 150,000 clones in the sample, approximately 85% were seen once. This CDR3 has 13 residues. Germline V gives CDR1 LNHDA, CDR2 SQIVND (reference sequence). Trimming removed 4 bases from V and 5 bases from J, with 11 bases in between. For this clone: Its antigen is not known.

V usage is TRBV19 and J usage is TRBJ2-5; tentative D call: TRBD2 (5 bases). The receptor's source is an adult who received the MenACWY meningococcal vaccine as a control. Sample: peripheral blood, taken 28 days after the second dose of the MenACWY control vaccine. CDR3 bases: TGTGCCAGTAGTAACCGGGATCGGGAGACCCAGTACTTC. Translating it yields CASSNRDRETQYF.